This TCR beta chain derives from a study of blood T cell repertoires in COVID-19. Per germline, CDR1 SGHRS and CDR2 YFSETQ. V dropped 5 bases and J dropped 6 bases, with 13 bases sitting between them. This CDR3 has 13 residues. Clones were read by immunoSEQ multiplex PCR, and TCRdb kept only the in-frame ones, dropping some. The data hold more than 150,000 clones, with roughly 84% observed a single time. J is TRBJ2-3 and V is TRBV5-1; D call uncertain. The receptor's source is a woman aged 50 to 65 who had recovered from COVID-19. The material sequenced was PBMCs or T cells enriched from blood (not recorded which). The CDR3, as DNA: TGCGCCAGCAGAGTGGGTCAGGTTGATACGCAGTATTTT. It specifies CASRVGQVDTQYF.